The 9 T cell receptor beta chains listed next were all sequenced from one sample in a study of T cell repertoires in cytomegalovirus infection (dated by TCRdb to the late 2010s). This sample was sequenced with an Illumina HiSeq 1500. The public reads were reprocessed in TCRdb via fastp at Q25 and MiXCR, keeping in-frame beta chains. Every distinct CDR3 protein forms one entry, paired with its most common genes and DNA. The sample includes about 460,000 distinct CDR3 sequences, with about 10% observed a single time. The top ten hold about a tenth of the sample. Input material: PBMCs. The receptors originated from a human donor in good health (CMV status not recorded). Some clones in this sample may be carry-over from other donors' samples.

This clonotype appeared many times. The rearrangement joins TRBV7-3 to TRBJ2-3, with D hard to call. Looked up from germline, CDR1 is SGHTA and CDR2 is FQGTGA. V was shortened by 3 bases and J by 0 bases, with 10 bases between the two germline ends. The CDR3 contains 15 residues. In nucleotides, the CDR3 is TGTGCCAGCAGCTTCGGCGGAGTTAGCACAGATACGCAGTATTTT. Translation gives CASSFGGVSTDTQYF.

This clonotype occurred many times. This sequence joins TRBV7-6 and TRBJ1-5; 12 bases agree with TRBD1. CDR1 SGHVS and CDR2 FNYEAQ come from the germline V gene. This CDR3 has 17 residues. V dropped 5 bases and J dropped 4; count of bases not matched to a gene: 9. CDR3 amino acids: CASSQGTGGVGNQPQHF. The CDR3 DNA reads TGTGCCAGCAGCCAAGGGACAGGGGGCGTGGGGAATCAGCCCCAGCATTTT. Full variable domain (remainder filled in from reference TRBV7-6 and TRBJ1-5): GAGVSQSPRYKVTKRGQDVALRCDPISGHVSLYWYRQALGQGPEFLTYFNYEAQQDKSGLPNDRFSAERPEGSISTLTIQRTEQRDSAMYRCASSQGTGGVGNQPQHFGDGTRLSIL.

This chain's CDR3 is CASSPGVAGGPWNEQFF. The CDR3 coding sequence is TGCGCCAGCAGCCCGGGAGTAGCGGGAGGACCTTGGAATGAGCAGTTCTTC. The chain employs TRBV5-1 and TRBJ2-1; 10 nucleotides align to TRBD2. This CDR3 contains 17 residues. J gave up 7 bases and V 4 bases, and 14 bases lay outside the gene matches. The germline V gene has CDR1 SGHRS and CDR2 YFSETQ.

This clonotype was counted ten times or more. The chain employs TRBV6-1 and TRBJ2-7; D not resolved. Germline V gene lookup returns CDR1 MNHNS and CDR2 SASEGT. Trimming removed 8 bases at V and 3 bases at J, with 8 bases between. This CDR3 is built from 11 residues. This CDR3 reads CASGPGYEQYF. As DNA, the CDR3 is TGTGCCAGCGGTCCCGGCTACGAGCAGTACTTC.

This clonotype was observed at least ten times. The rearrangement links TRBV7-3 to TRBJ1-2; the match to TRBD1 covers 9 bases. J was trimmed by 8 bases and V by 6 bases; bases with no gene match: 7. The germline V gene has CDR1 SGHTA and CDR2 FQGTGA. The CDR3 runs 13 residues. The CDR3 sequence is CASSLRDRVGYTF. The CDR3 DNA follows: TGTGCCAGCAGTCTCCGGGACAGGGTCGGCTACACCTTC.

This clonotype was recorded many times. This chain's CDR3 is CASSFRTGVNQPQHF. CDR3 nucleotides: TGTGCCAGCAGTTTCAGAACAGGGGTCAATCAGCCCCAGCATTTT. The chain combines TRBV28 with TRBJ1-5; 7 bases line up with TRBD1. The CDR3 runs 15 residues. J lost 3 bases, V lost 3 bases, and 5 bases had no gene match. Germline V CDR1 and CDR2: MDHEN, SYDVKM.

The rearrangement links TRBV19 to TRBJ1-2, with a possible D match to TRBD1 (6 bases). CDR1 LNHDA and CDR2 SQIVND come from the germline V gene (reference sequence). V lost 4 bases to trimming and J lost 0 bases, with 15 bases between them. The CDR3 contains 16 residues. The DNA for the CDR3 is TGTGCCAGTAGTACGGGACAATCGACGACTAACTATGGCTACACCTTC. Its translation: CASSTGQSTTNYGYTF.

This clonotype was found many times. The chain couples TRBV7-3 to TRBJ2-1, with 7 bases fitting TRBD2. Losses at the gene ends were 2 bases for V and 2 bases for J; bases not matched to a gene: 3. This CDR3 contains 15 residues. Germline V gene lookup returns CDR1 SGHTA and CDR2 FQGTGA. CDR3 DNA: TGTGCCAGCAGCTTACAGCGGGGACCCTACAATGAGCAGTTCTTC. It yields the protein CASSLQRGPYNEQFF.

V is TRBV28 and J is TRBJ2-2, with 10 bases that match TRBD1. Germline V gene sequence: CDR1 MDHEN, CDR2 SYDVKM. V dropped 5 bases and J dropped 4; count of bases not matched to a gene: 13. The CDR3 is 18 amino acids. CDR3 residues: CASSSPTGGPNPTGELFF. The CDR3 bases are TGTGCCAGCAGTAGCCCGACAGGGGGCCCCAATCCCACCGGGGAGCTGTTTTTT.